A selection of T cell receptor beta chains follows, all from one sample in a study of post-analysis software for immune sequencing data. MiXCR, run by TCRdb on the PCR reads, gives a single entry per CDR3 protein. The sample contains 550,000 to 700,000 distinct CDR3 sequences, roughly two fifths of which appear only once. The sample was blood. The source is a girl aged 5-17 years with multiple sclerosis. The CDR3 runs from the conserved cysteine through the conserved F or W. The D gene is left open where the match is weak. Some rows have no size entry. The others give once, few or many, or a class for an expanded clone.

j_gene,abundance,len,d_gene,v_gene,CDR3nt,CDR3aa
TRBJ1-1,once,16,TRBD1,TRBV6-2/TRBV6-3,TGTGCCAGCAGTTACACCGGGACAGGGCTGAACACTGAAGCTTTCTTT,CASSYTGTGLNTEAFF
TRBJ1-2,.,17,.,TRBV7-9,TGTGCCAGCAGCTCCCTCGGCGGGGCCGCAGTCGACTATGGCTACACCTTC,CASSSLGGAAVDYGYTF
TRBJ2-1,.,16,.,TRBV6-5,TGTGCCAGCAGTTGCGAGGGAGGTAGCTCCTACAATGAGCAGTTCTTC,CASSCEGGSSYNEQFF
TRBJ2-2,few,16,.,TRBV9,TGTGCCAGCAGCGTAGCGGCTAGTGCGGTCACCGGGGAGCTGTTTTTT,CASSVAASAVTGELFF
TRBJ2-1,.,17,TRBD2,TRBV12-3/TRBV12-4,TGTGCCAGCAGTTTAGGTACTAGCGGGAGAAGTTACAATGAGCAGTTCTTC,CASSLGTSGRSYNEQFF
TRBJ2-1,.,17,.,TRBV20-1,TGCAGTGCCTCATTCCCCTCTCGTCCTAGCTCCTACAATGAGCAGTTCTTC,CSASFPSRPSSYNEQFF
TRBJ2-1,.,19,TRBD1,TRBV6-5,TGTGCCAGCAGTTACTGGGCGGGACAGGGGGCCCCGAAAAGGAATGAGCAGTTCTTC,CASSYWAGQGAPKRNEQFF
TRBJ1-1,.,16,TRBD1,TRBV12-3/TRBV12-4,TGTGCCAGCAGTCACGGACAGGGAAGAATGAACACTGAAGCTTTCTTT,CASSHGQGRMNTEAFF
TRBJ2-1,few,14,.,TRBV12-3/TRBV12-4,TGTGCCAGCAGTTTATCTGGACAGTCAAATGAGCAGTTCTTC,CASSLSGQSNEQFF
TRBJ1-2,few,12,.,TRBV24-1,TGTGCCACCAGTGATACTAATTATGGCTACACCTTC,CATSDTNYGYTF
TRBJ2-1,few,16,.,TRBV20-1,TGCAGTGCGGCGGGGGACATGAAGGGGCTTTACAATGAGCAGTTCTTC,CSAAGDMKGLYNEQFF
TRBJ2-1,once,15,TRBD2,TRBV5-1,TGCGCCAGCAGCTTGGTAGCGGGAGTGTCCAATGAGCAGTTCTTC,CASSLVAGVSNEQFF
TRBJ2-7,.,15,.,TRBV5-1,TGCGCCAGCAGCTTGGCCGGGGGACCCTGGGCCGAGCAGTACTTC,CASSLAGGPWAEQYF
TRBJ2-7,.,16,TRBD1,TRBV29-1,TGCAGCGTTGGGGGATCCGGACAGGGATTTTCCCACGAGCAGTACTTC,CSVGGSGQGFSHEQYF
TRBJ2-1,once,14,.,TRBV2,TGTGCCAGCAGTATACAGGACAGCCTCAATGAGCAGTTCTTC,CASSIQDSLNEQFF
TRBJ2-1,.,18,.,TRBV7-8,TGTGCCAGCATCCCTCGGGTCGGCGGGGGCGCCTCCTACAATGAGCAGTTCTTC,CASIPRVGGGASYNEQFF
TRBJ2-7,few,13,.,TRBV7-6,TGTGCCAGCAGCATCGGACCGAACTACGAGCAGTACTTC,CASSIGPNYEQYF
TRBJ2-1,.,17,TRBD2,TRBV10-3,TGTGCCATCAGTCCTGCTCGACTAGCGGGAGGAATGGGTGAGCAGTTCTTC,CAISPARLAGGMGEQFF
TRBJ1-6,few,18,TRBD1,TRBV20-1,TGCAGTGCCAGGGGACAGGGGCGTCGGAATCTAGTCGGATCACCCCTCCACTTT,CSARGQGRRNLVGSPLHF
TRBJ2-4,.,19,.,TRBV7-8,TGTGCCAGCAGCTTTTCAAGAATTGTGCCCATGGAAGCCAAAAACATTCAGTACTTC,CASSFSRIVPMEAKNIQYF
TRBJ2-1,.,14,.,TRBV10-3,TGTGCCATCAGTGAGCGGGACCAGTCATATGAGCAGTTCTTC,CAISERDQSYEQFF
TRBJ2-5,.,16,TRBD2,TRBV4-1,TGCGCCAGCAGCGGGGGACTAGCGGGCGTAGGGGAGACCCAGTACTTC,CASSGGLAGVGETQYF
TRBJ1-1,few,16,.,TRBV6-6,TGTGCCAGCAGTTCCCCCCGGAGGATAATGAACACTGAAGCTTTCTTT,CASSSPRRIMNTEAFF
TRBJ1-1,.,12,.,TRBV29-1,TGCAGCGCGGGAAACAGGAACACTGAAGCTTTCTTT,CSAGNRNTEAFF
TRBJ2-3,few,12,.,TRBV25-1,TGTGCCAGCAGTGAAAGTTCAGATACGCAGTATTTT,CASSESSDTQYF
TRBJ2-6,.,18,.,TRBV6-1,TGTGCCAGCAAGGCTAACGGGCTCTCTTTCTCTGGGGCCAACGTCCTGACTTTC,CASKANGLSFSGANVLTF
TRBJ1-1,.,13,.,TRBV7-8,TGTGCCAGCAGCGTATTCTTGAACACTGAAGCTTTCTTT,CASSVFLNTEAFF
TRBJ2-1,.,16,TRBD2,TRBV10-1,TGCGCCAGCAGTGAGTCTAGCGGGGCCGAAATCAATGAGCAGTTCTTC,CASSESSGAEINEQFF
TRBJ2-5,few,15,TRBD1,TRBV12-3/TRBV12-4,TGTGCCAGCCAATATGGACAGGGGACAGGGGAGACCCAGTACTTC,CASQYGQGTGETQYF
TRBJ2-5,few,15,TRBD2,TRBV12-3/TRBV12-4,TGTGCCAGCAATCTTCCGACTAGCGGGCTCGAGACCCAGTACTTC,CASNLPTSGLETQYF
TRBJ1-2,.,15,TRBD1,TRBV5-1,TGCGCCAGCAGAAGGAGGACAGGGAGAGACTATGGCTGCACCTTC,CASRRRTGRDYGCTF
TRBJ2-1,.,17,TRBD2,TRBV11-2,TGTGCCAGCAGCTTAGTGCCCAGGACTAGCGGGAATAATGAGCAGTTCTTC,CASSLVPRTSGNNEQFF
TRBJ2-7,few,11,.,TRBV12-3/TRBV12-4,TGTGCCAGCAGTTCCAGCCACGAGCAGTACTTC,CASSSSHEQYF
TRBJ2-3,.,15,.,TRBV5-1,TGCGCCAGCAGCTTTTACGTGGGTTCCACAGATACGCAGTATTTT,CASSFYVGSTDTQYF
TRBJ2-4,.,14,TRBD2,TRBV20-1,TGCAGTGCTAGCTTAGCGGGGGGGCGTGGCATTCAGTACTTC,CSASLAGGRGIQYF
TRBJ2-7,.,16,TRBD2,TRBV5-1,TGCGCCAGCAGCGCCGCCTCCCTAGCGGAAGTATCCGAGCAGTACTTC,CASSAASLAEVSEQYF
TRBJ1-6,.,16,TRBD1,TRBV20-1,TGCAGTGCTCCAACACCAAGACAGGGGTATAATTCACCCCTCCACTTT,CSAPTPRQGYNSPLHF
TRBJ2-7,.,15,TRBD2,TRBV7-6,TGTGCCAGCAGCCGGCCGGGACTACCCCTCCCCGAGCAGTACTTC,CASSRPGLPLPEQYF
TRBJ2-1,few,15,TRBD1,TRBV12-3/TRBV12-4,TGTGCCAGCAGTTACGGACAGGGTCCTCTCAATGAGCAGTTCTTC,CASSYGQGPLNEQFF
TRBJ2-3,many,12,.,TRBV6-6,TGTGCCAGCAGTTTCTTGGGGGATACGCAGTATTTT,CASSFLGDTQYF
TRBJ2-5,.,14,.,TRBV12-3/TRBV12-4,TGTGCCAACAGTTTATCTCCCCGCCAAGAGACCCAGTACTTC,CANSLSPRQETQYF
TRBJ2-7,many,13,.,TRBV12-3/TRBV12-4,TGTGCCAGCAGTTTCTCGTCTTCCTACGAGCAGTACTTC,CASSFSSSYEQYF
TRBJ1-5,few,14,.,TRBV7-9,TGTGCCAGCAGCCATCCGGGGGGCAATCAGCCCCAGCATTTT,CASSHPGGNQPQHF
TRBJ2-3,once,14,.,TRBV6-1,TGTGCCAGCAGTGAGGGGGCGATCCCAGATACGCAGTATTTT,CASSEGAIPDTQYF
TRBJ2-7,.,14,.,TRBV12-3/TRBV12-4,TGTGCCAGCAGCCTGACGTACCGACTCTACGAGCAGTACTTC,CASSLTYRLYEQYF
TRBJ2-1,.,14,.,TRBV10-3,TGTGCCTCGAACACGGCGGGCTTCTACAATGAGCAGTTCTTC,CASNTAGFYNEQFF
TRBJ2-3,.,16,TRBD1,TRBV12-3/TRBV12-4,TGTGCCACCGCCCTCCCAAGGACAGGGCCCACAGATACGCAGTATTTT,CATALPRTGPTDTQYF
TRBJ2-7,.,13,.,TRBV7-2,TGTGCCAGCAGCTTAGGGCAGGCCCGCGAGCAGTACTTC,CASSLGQAREQYF
TRBJ1-1,.,12,.,TRBV30,TGTGCCTGGAGTGCCTCCGGGACCAAAGCTTTCTTT,CAWSASGTKAFF
TRBJ1-1,few,14,TRBD1,TRBV5-1,TGCGCCAGCAGCTTGGGGGACAGGGGATATGAAGCTTTCTTT,CASSLGDRGYEAFF
TRBJ1-4,few,14,.,TRBV5-1,TGCGCCAGCAGCTTCCGGGGAAGTAATGAAAAACTGTTTTTT,CASSFRGSNEKLFF
TRBJ2-7,once,13,.,TRBV6-5,TGTGCCAGCAGCGCCGGCGGGAACAGCGAGCAGTACTTC,CASSAGGNSEQYF
TRBJ2-3,.,14,.,TRBV12-3/TRBV12-4,TGTGCCAGCAGTTTCTTGCATTTCACAGATACGCAGTATTTT,CASSFLHFTDTQYF
TRBJ1-2,.,16,TRBD1,TRBV7-2,TGTGCCAGCAGCTTACTGGACAGGGCCAGCAACTATGGCTACACCTTC,CASSLLDRASNYGYTF
TRBJ2-1,once,12,.,TRBV25-1,TGTGCCAGCAGTGATTTGGGTCAGGAGCAGTTCTTC,CASSDLGQEQFF